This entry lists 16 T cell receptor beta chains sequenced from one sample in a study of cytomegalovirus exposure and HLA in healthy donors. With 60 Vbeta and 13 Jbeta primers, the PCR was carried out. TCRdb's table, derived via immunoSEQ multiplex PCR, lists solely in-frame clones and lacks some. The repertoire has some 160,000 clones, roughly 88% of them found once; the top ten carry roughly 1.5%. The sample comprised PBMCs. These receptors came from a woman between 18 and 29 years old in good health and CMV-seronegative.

CDR3 sequence: CSVRTGGGYGYTF. CDR3 DNA sequence: TGCAGCGTCCGGACAGGGGGTGGCTATGGCTACACCTTC. The rearrangement uses TRBV29-1 and TRBJ1-2; 10 bases fit TRBD1. The ends lost 6 bases at V and 4 bases at J; junction bases unmatched: 5. The CDR3 spans 13 residues. The germline V gene encodes CDR1 SQVTM and CDR2 ANQGSEA.

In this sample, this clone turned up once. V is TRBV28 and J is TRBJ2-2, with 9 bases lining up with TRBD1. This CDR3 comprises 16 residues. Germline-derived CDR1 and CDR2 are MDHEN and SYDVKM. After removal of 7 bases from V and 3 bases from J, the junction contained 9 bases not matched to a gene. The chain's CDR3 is CASTPGGQGYTGELFF. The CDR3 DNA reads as TGTGCCAGCACCCCGGGTGGACAGGGGTACACCGGGGAGCTGTTTTTT.

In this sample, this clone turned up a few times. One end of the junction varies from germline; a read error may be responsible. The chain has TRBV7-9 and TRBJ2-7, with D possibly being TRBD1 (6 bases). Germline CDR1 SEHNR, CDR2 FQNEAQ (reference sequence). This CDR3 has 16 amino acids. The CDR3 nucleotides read TGTTCCAGCAGCGGATTCCGGGACACCACCTCCTACGAGCAGTACTTC. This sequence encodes CSSSGFRDTTSYEQYF.

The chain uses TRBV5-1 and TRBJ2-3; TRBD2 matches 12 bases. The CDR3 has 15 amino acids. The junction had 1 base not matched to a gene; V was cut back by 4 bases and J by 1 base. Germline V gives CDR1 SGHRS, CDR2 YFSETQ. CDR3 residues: CASSRTSGGTDTQYF. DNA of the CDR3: TGCGCCAGCAGCCGGACTAGCGGGGGCACAGATACGCAGTATTTT.

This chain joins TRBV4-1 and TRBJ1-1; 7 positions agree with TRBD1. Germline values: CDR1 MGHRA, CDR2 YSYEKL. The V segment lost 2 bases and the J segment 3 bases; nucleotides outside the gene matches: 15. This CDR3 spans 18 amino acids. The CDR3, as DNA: TGCGCCAGCAGCCAAAAGACAGGGTTTCAGCAAGCACACACTGAAGCTTTCTTT. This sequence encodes CASSQKTGFQQAHTEAFF.

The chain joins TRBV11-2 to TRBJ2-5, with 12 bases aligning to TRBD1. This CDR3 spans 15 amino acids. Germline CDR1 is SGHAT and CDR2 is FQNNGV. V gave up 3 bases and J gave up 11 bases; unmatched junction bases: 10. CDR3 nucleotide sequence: TGTGCCAGCAGCTTTACCGGGACAGGGGGCGATGAGCAGTACTTC. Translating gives CASSFTGTGGDEQYF.

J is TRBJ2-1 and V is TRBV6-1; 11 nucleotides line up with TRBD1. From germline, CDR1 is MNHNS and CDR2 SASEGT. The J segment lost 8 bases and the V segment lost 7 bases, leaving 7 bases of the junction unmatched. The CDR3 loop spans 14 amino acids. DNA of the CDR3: TGTGCCAGCACCTCAAGGACAGGGGGCTATGAGCAGTTCTTC. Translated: CASTSRTGGYEQFF.

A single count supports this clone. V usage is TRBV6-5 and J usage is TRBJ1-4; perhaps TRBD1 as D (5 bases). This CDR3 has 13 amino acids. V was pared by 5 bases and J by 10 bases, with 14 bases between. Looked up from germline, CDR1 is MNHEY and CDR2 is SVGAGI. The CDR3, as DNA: TGTGCCAGCAGTCACCGACAGTCGAGAAAACTGTTTTTT. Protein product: CASSHRQSRKLFF.

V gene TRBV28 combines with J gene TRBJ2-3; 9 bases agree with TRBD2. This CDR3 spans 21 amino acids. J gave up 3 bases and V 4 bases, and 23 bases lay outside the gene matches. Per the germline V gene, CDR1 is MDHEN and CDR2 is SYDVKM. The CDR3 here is CASSSVDRVRSGGRGTDTQYF. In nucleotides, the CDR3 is TGTGCCAGCAGTTCGGTCGACAGGGTTCGTAGCGGGGGCCGCGGAACAGATACGCAGTATTTT.

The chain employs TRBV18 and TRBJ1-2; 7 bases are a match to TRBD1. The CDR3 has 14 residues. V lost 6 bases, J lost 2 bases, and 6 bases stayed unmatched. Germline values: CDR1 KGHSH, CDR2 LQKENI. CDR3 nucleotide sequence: TGTGCCAGCTCCGACACACAGGGGAACTATGGCTACACCTTC. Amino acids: CASSDTQGNYGYTF. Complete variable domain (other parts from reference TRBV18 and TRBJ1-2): NAGVMQNPRHLVRRRGQEARLRCSPMKGHSHVYWYRQLPEEGLKFMVYLQKENIIDESGMPKERFSAEFPKEGPSILRIQQVVRGDSAAYFCASSDTQGNYGYTFGSGTRLTVV.

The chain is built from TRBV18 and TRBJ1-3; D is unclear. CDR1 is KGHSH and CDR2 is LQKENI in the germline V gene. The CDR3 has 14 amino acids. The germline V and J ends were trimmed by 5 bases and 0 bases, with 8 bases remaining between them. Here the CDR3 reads CASSRQNSGNTIYF. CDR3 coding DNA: TGTGCCAGCTCAAGACAAAACTCTGGAAACACCATATATTTT.

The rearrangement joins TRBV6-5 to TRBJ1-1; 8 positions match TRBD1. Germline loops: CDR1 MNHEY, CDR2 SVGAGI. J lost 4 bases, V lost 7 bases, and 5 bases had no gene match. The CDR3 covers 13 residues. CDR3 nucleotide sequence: TGTGCCAGCACTATCCAGGGGGCCACTGAAGCTTTCTTT. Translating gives CASTIQGATEAFF.

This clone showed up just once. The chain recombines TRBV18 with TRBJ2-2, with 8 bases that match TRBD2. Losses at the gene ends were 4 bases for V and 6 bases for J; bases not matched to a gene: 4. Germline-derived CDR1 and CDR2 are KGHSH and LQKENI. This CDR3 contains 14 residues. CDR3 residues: CASSLSGTAGELFF. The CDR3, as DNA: TGTGCCAGCTCACTTAGCGGGACCGCCGGGGAGCTGTTTTTT.

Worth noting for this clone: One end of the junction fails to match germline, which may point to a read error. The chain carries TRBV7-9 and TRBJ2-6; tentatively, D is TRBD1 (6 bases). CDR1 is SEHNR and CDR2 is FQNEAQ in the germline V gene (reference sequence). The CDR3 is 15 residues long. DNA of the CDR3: TGTGCCAGCACCTTACAGGGATCTGGGGCCAACGTCCTGACTTTC. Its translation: CASTLQGSGANVLTF. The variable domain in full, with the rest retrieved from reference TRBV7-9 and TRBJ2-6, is DTGVSQNPRHKITKRGQNVTFRCDPISEHNRLYWYRQTLGQGPEFLTYFQNEAQLEKSRLLSDRFSAERPKGSFSTLEIQRTEQGDSAMYLCASTLQGSGANVLTFGAGSRLTVL.

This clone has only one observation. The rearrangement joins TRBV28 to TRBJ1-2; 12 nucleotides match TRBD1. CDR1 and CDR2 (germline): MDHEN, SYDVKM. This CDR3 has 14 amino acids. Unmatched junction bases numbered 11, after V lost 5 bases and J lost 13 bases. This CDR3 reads CASSIPGTGGFGTF. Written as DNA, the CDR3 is TGTGCCAGCAGTATCCCCGGGACAGGGGGCTTTGGCACCTTC.

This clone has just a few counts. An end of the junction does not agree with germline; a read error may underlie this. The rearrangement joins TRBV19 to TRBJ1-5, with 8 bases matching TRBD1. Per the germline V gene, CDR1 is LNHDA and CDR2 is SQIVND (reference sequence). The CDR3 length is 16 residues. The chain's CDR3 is CASSLDRGQGNQPQHF. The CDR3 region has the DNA TGTGCCAGTAGTCTAGACAGGGGTCAAGGCAATCAGCCCCAGCATTTT.